This T cell receptor beta chain was captured by sequencing in a study of Tregs in tolerant kidney transplant recipients. As concerns this clone: Antigen: not known.

Sequenced by immunoSEQ multiplex PCR; TCRdb stores in-frame clones only, minus some. Among about 120,000 clones listed, roughly 92% were seen once. General observations from the study: Expanding Tregs on activated donor B cells appeared to best identify donor-specific TCRbeta clones. This study did not directly address biological reproducibility. Few patients were studied, so findings need validation in larger groups.

The V gene lost 5 bases and the J gene lost 5 bases, with 21 bases spanning the gap. CDR3 length equals 16 residues. Germline V lookup: CDR1 SEHNR, CDR2 FQNEAQ (reference sequence). This TCR came from a human donor in good health. This chain uses TRBV7-9 with TRBJ2-5; D remains unclear. Sequenced input: CD4+ T cells from blood. Written as DNA, the CDR3 is TGTGCCAGCAGCCTACCCAGAGGCAGGTCGAGGGAGACCCAGTACTTC. This sequence encodes CASSLPRGRSRETQYF.